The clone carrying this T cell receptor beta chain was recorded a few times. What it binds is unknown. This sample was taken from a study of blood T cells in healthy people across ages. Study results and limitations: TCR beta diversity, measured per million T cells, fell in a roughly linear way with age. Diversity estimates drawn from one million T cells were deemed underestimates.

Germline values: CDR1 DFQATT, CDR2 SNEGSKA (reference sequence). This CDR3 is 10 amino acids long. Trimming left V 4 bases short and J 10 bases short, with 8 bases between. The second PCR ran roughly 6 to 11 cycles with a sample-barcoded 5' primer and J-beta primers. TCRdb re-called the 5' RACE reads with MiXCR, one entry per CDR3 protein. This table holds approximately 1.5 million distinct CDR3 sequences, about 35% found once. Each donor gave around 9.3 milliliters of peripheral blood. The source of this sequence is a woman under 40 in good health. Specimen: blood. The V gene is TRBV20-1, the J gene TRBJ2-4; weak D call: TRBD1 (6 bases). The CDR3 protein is CSAMGAIQYF. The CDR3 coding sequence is TGCAGTGCTATGGGGGCTATTCAGTACTTC.